This T cell receptor beta chain emerged from a study of blood T cells in healthy people across ages. Across the study: Template switching recovered approximately one barcoded beta molecule for every two T cells.

To note about this clonotype: Its cognate antigen is unknown.

Study conclusions and caveats: Diversity was higher, and naive CD4+ cells more numerous, in long-lived donors than in aged donors. PBMCs went unsorted, and a conclusive naive versus antigen-experienced comparison was therefore prevented.

The use of a sample-barcoded 5' primer and a J-beta primer mix characterized a second PCR of roughly 6 to 11 cycles. TCRdb analysed the 5' RACE reads with MiXCR anew, one entry per CDR3 protein. The sample lists roughly 1,500,000 distinct CDR3 sequences, about 35% seen once, with about 11% in the top ten. The CDR3 covers 18 residues. Germline V gene sequence: CDR1 SGHVS, CDR2 FNYEAQ. The V end lost 2 bases, the J end lost 4 bases, and 22 bases lay between the germline ends. This sequence was found in a woman aged 30 to 39 in good health. The chain combines TRBV7-6 with TRBJ2-3; D unresolved. The sequenced sample consisted of blood. The CDR3 DNA is TGTGCCAGCAGCTTAAACCGACCGGGCCAGCTGGTGGCAGATACGCAGTATTTT. This translates into CASSLNRPGQLVADTQYF.